The 2 T cell receptor beta chains listed next were all sequenced from one sample in a study of cytomegalovirus exposure and HLA in healthy donors. Primers included in the PCR were 60 Vbeta and 13 Jbeta primers. The protocol was immunoSEQ multiplex PCR, while the TCRdb copy is restricted to in-frame clones and leaves out a portion. Altogether about 200,000 clones are present, about 78% being singletons, with the ten largest covering 2.5% to 3.5%. The sample was PBMCs. These receptors all stem from a woman aged 25 to 45 in good health and CMV-seronegative.

In DNA, the CDR3 is TGTGCCAGCAGCGTCGCCCGGACAGACCCTAGCACAGATACGCAGTATTTT. It encodes CASSVARTDPSTDTQYF. The V and J genes are TRBV9 and TRBJ2-3, with D perhaps TRBD1 (6 bases). The V and J ends lost 2 bases and 0 bases respectively, with 16 bases between them. This CDR3 contains 17 residues. The germline V gene has CDR1 SGDLS and CDR2 YYNGEE.

V gene TRBV7-2 combines with J gene TRBJ2-3; weak D call: TRBD1 (5 bases). The V and J ends lost 3 bases and 4 bases respectively, with 14 bases between them. Germline V gene sequence: CDR1 SGHTA, CDR2 FQGNSA. This CDR3 contains 15 residues. In DNA form, the CDR3 reads TGTGCCAGCAGCTTGTGGGGCCCGGTGGCAGATACGCAGTATTTT. Its translation is CASSLWGPVADTQYF.